These 20 T cell receptor beta chains originate from one sample sequenced in a study of T-cell reconstitution after alpha-beta-depleted transplantation in children. Researchers prepared the TCRbeta library using unique molecular identifiers, the study reports. TCRdb re-called the PCR reads with MiXCR, one entry per CDR3 protein. The sample carries about 300,000 distinct CDR3 sequences, about 9.4% recorded once. The input for sequencing was PBMCs, taken before TCRalphabeta/CD19-depleted stem cell transplant. These receptors all come from a boy under two years old with acute myeloid leukemia, due to receive a stem cell transplant.

This clonotype was detected a few times. The V gene is TRBV25-1, the J gene TRBJ2-2; 11 bases line up with TRBD2. With 4 bases clipped from V and 0 bases from J, the junction kept 7 bases outside the gene matches. Germline V gene sequence: CDR1 MGHDK, CDR2 SYGVNS. The CDR3 runs to 18 residues. The CDR3 spells CASSALTGLAANTGELFF. CDR3 coding DNA: TGTGCCAGCAGTGCCCTTACGGGACTAGCGGCGAACACCGGGGAGCTGTTTTTT.

The CDR3 protein is CASSLIRRAGNEKLFF. DNA of the CDR3: TGTGCCAGCAGCTTAATCCGCAGGGCCGGTAATGAAAAACTGTTTTTT. This rearrangement joins TRBV7-2 to TRBJ1-4, with D possibly being TRBD1 (5 bases). The germline V gene has CDR1 SGHTA and CDR2 FQGNSA. V dropped 2 bases and J dropped 4 bases, with 14 bases sitting between them. The CDR3 has 16 residues.

This clonotype was seen at least ten times. The J gene is TRBJ1-6, the V gene TRBV5-5; D possibly corresponds to TRBD1 (6 bases). The CDR3 loop spans 15 amino acids. Germline CDR1 reads SGHKS; CDR2 reads YYEKEE (reference sequence). The V end lost 4 bases, the J end lost 7 bases, and 15 bases lay between the germline ends. CDR3 bases: TGTGCCAGCAGCATGCACAGGGTTGTGAATTCACCCCTCCACTTT. It yields the protein CASSMHRVVNSPLHF.

This clonotype was observed at least ten times. J is TRBJ1-1 and V is TRBV6-2 or TRBV6-3; D remains unclear. The ends were cut back, 2 bases at V and 7 bases at J, with 20 bases in the middle. Germline V gives CDR1 MNHEY, CDR2 SVGEGT. CDR3 length equals 16 residues. CDR3 nucleotides: TGTGCCAGCAGTTACCTCGCTTTTGATTTGGCAGTTGAAGCTTTCTTT. Translated, it gives CASSYLAFDLAVEAFF.

The V and J genes are TRBV6-1 and TRBJ1-2; possible D gene TRBD1, 5 bases. Germline CDR1 MNHNS, CDR2 SASEGT. V lost 6 bases and J lost 6, with 29 bases in between. CDR3 length: 18 amino acids. This CDR3 is CASSPNGALYLTPHGYTF. The CDR3 nucleotides are TGTGCCAGCAGCCCCAACGGGGCCCTATATTTAACCCCCCATGGCTACACCTTC.

This clonotype was seen many times. The V and J genes are TRBV28 and TRBJ2-5, with 8 bases aligning to TRBD2. J gave up 6 bases and V 6 bases, and 6 bases lay outside the gene matches. The length of the CDR3 is 13 residues. Germline CDR1 reads MDHEN; CDR2 reads SYDVKM. CDR3 sequence: CASSRGLAQTQYF. Here the CDR3 DNA reads TGTGCCAGCAGCCGCGGACTAGCCCAGACCCAGTACTTC.

This clonotype has more than one count but fewer than ten. The chain joins TRBV7-8 to TRBJ2-2; D unclear. Germline assignment: CDR1 SGHVS and CDR2 FQNEAQ. This CDR3 has 12 amino acids. Trimming took off 7 bases at V and 6 bases at J, with 9 bases between the two ends. CDR3 nucleotide sequence: TGTGCCAGCATAGGAACTTCCGGGGAGCTGTTTTTT. The encoded protein is CASIGTSGELFF.

This clonotype has at least ten counts. The chain joins TRBV7-2 to TRBJ2-7; D not resolved. The germline CDR1 and CDR2 sequences are SGHTA and FQGNSA. The length of the CDR3 is 11 residues. Trimming cost V 1 base and J 5 bases, with 3 bases left between them. CDR3 sequence reads: CASSLENEQYF. CDR3 DNA: TGTGCCAGCAGCTTAGAAAACGAGCAGTACTTC. Complete variable domain (other parts from reference TRBV7-2 and TRBJ2-7): GAGVSQSPSNKVTEKGKDVELRCDPISGHTALYWYRQSLGQGLEFLIYFQGNSAPDKSGLPSDRFSAERTGGSVSTLTIQRTQQEDSAVYLCASSLENEQYFGPGTRLTVT.

This clonotype was counted between two and nine times. This chain uses TRBV27 with TRBJ1-2; D is ambiguous. Trimming shortened V by 2 bases and J by 4 bases, and 14 bases separated the two germline ends. The germline CDR1 and CDR2 sequences are MNHEY and SMNVEV (reference sequence). The CDR3 is 15 residues long. CDR3 amino acids: CASSLAGQSIYGYTF. The DNA for the CDR3 is TGTGCCAGCAGTTTAGCAGGCCAGTCTATCTATGGCTACACCTTC.

This clonotype has a count of ten or more. One end of the junction fails to match germline, which may point to a read error. The rearrangement links TRBV28 to TRBJ2-1, with 8 bases lining up with TRBD1. The CDR3 extends over 13 amino acids. CDR1 and CDR2 from the germline V gene are MDHEN and SYDVKM. The CDR3 nucleotides are TGTGCCAGCAACGACCGACGCAGGGGGCTCGTCAACTTC. This translates into CASNDRRRGLVNF.

This clonotype has at least ten counts. The DNA of the CDR3 is TGTGCCAGCAGCCATAGCGGGGGGGTTCAAGAGACCCAGTACTTC. Its protein product is CASSHSGGVQETQYF. The genes are TRBV13 and TRBJ2-5, with 11 positions matching TRBD2. With 5 bases clipped from V and 2 bases from J, the junction kept 4 bases outside the gene matches. The CDR3 totals 15 residues. Germline CDR1 is PRHDT and CDR2 is FYEKMQ (reference sequence).

The sample holds many counts of this clonotype. The chain recombines TRBV29-1 with TRBJ2-3; 13 bases map to TRBD2. The V segment lost 5 bases and the J segment 5 bases; nucleotides outside the gene matches: 7. The CDR3 is made up of 15 amino acids. Germline CDR1 and CDR2: SQVTM and ANQGSEA. Written as DNA, the CDR3 is TGCAGCGTTCGCCGACTAGCGGGAGGAATAGATACGCAGTATTTT. This gives the protein CSVRRLAGGIDTQYF.

This clonotype was counted at least ten times. This sequence joins TRBV5-5 and TRBJ2-1, with D maybe TRBD2 (6 bases). The V end was cut by 4 bases, the J end by 1 base, with 15 bases between. The germline V gene has CDR1 SGHKS and CDR2 YYEKEE (reference sequence). The CDR3 runs 16 residues. As DNA, the CDR3 is TGTGCCAGCAGCCCCCGAGTAGCGGAGTCCTACAATGAGCAGTTCTTC. Amino acids: CASSPRVAESYNEQFF.

The V and J genes are TRBV6-5 and TRBJ2-4, with 13 bases matching TRBD2. The CDR3 runs to 18 residues. Germline CDR1 MNHEY, CDR2 SVGAGI. V was clipped by 8 bases and J by 7 bases; unmatched bases: 17. CDR3 region: CASGFGRGLAGAKNIQYF. CDR3 nucleotides: TGTGCCAGCGGTTTTGGACGTGGACTAGCGGGGGCAAAGAACATTCAGTACTTC.

The chain joins TRBV7-9 to TRBJ1-2; no clear D. Trimming left V 2 bases short and J 5 bases short, with 12 bases between. Germline assignment: CDR1 SEHNR and CDR2 FQNEAQ (reference sequence). This CDR3 region has 14 residues. This CDR3 is CASSLRARSYGYTF. The CDR3 nucleotides read TGTGCCAGCAGCTTACGGGCCAGGTCTTATGGCTACACCTTC.

The V call is TRBV20-1, the J call TRBJ2-5; tentative D call: TRBD2 (6 bases). The ends were cut back, 3 bases at V and 2 bases at J, with 13 bases in the middle. Germline-derived CDR1 and CDR2 are DFQATT and SNEGSKA (reference sequence). CDR3 length: 14 residues. The CDR3 reads CSARGGGAQETQYF. In nucleotides, the CDR3 is TGCAGTGCTAGGGGCGGAGGGGCACAAGAGACCCAGTACTTC.

This clonotype was seen repeatedly, ten times or more. The rearrangement uses TRBV12-3 or TRBV12-4 and TRBJ2-3; possible D gene TRBD1, 5 bases. This CDR3 comprises 16 residues. V gave up 1 base and J gave up 4 bases, with 15 bases separating them. This chain's CDR3 is CASSLEGWGSADTQYF. As DNA, the CDR3 is TGTGCCAGCAGTTTAGAGGGGTGGGGCTCGGCAGATACGCAGTATTTT.

This clonotype was observed a few times. CDR3 sequence (DNA): TGCAGCGCCTCGACTAGCACAGATACGCAGTATTTT. Residues: CSASTSTDTQYF. The gene calls are TRBV29-1 and TRBJ2-3; D gene uncertain. The CDR3 is made up of 12 amino acids. The germline CDR1 and CDR2 sequences are SQVTM and ANQGSEA. Between the trimmed V and J ends, which lost 7 bases and 0 bases, there was a span of 8 bases.

The sample holds many counts of this clonotype. J is TRBJ2-1 and V is TRBV12-3 or TRBV12-4, with D tentatively TRBD1 or TRBD2 (5 bases each). The CDR3 totals 15 residues. Trimming removed 6 bases at V and 5 bases at J, with 17 bases between. CDR3 protein: CASRYGASSNNEQFF. The CDR3 bases are TGTGCCAGCAGGTACGGGGCTAGCAGTAACAATGAGCAGTTCTTC.

This clonotype has a count of ten or more. This chain links TRBV29-1 with TRBJ1-1; 9 bases align to TRBD1. Per the germline V gene, CDR1 is SQVTM and CDR2 is ANQGSEA. The CDR3 has 11 amino acids. V was pared by 4 bases and J by 6 bases, with 0 bases of the junction left unmatched. The CDR3 bases are TGCAGCGTTGGGACAGGGGCTGAAGCTTTCTTT. It encodes CSVGTGAEAFF.